This is a list of T cell receptor beta chains from one sample in a study of T cell repertoires in ileal Crohn's disease. Profiled with immunoSEQ multiplex PCR; TCRdb holds only in-frame clones, not every one. In the table there are around 13,000 clones, approximately 78% of which are singletons. Sample: ileal tissue. Every receptor here comes from an adult with Crohn's disease. CDR3s include the opening cysteine and the closing phenylalanine or tryptophan. The order of the fields is V gene, D gene, CDR3 length, clone size, J gene, CDR3 DNA, CDR3 protein. The D gene is left open where the match is weak. Clone sizes are given selectively: once, few, many, or a class where the clone is expanded.

V gene: TRBV6-6; D gene: TRBD2; CDR3 length: 14; clone size: .; J gene: TRBJ2-3; CDR3 DNA: TGTGCCAGCACCCCTCGGGCGGGGGGATACCCGAGGTATTTT; CDR3 protein: CASTPRAGGYPRYF
V gene: TRBV6-6; D gene: .; CDR3 length: 11; clone size: .; J gene: TRBJ2-5; CDR3 DNA: TGTGCCAGCAAGGAGACGGGGACCCAGTACTTC; CDR3 protein: CASKETGTQYF
V gene: TRBV7-6; D gene: .; CDR3 length: 17; clone size: .; J gene: TRBJ2-2; CDR3 DNA: TGTGCCAGCAGCTTACGGGGCGGGGCAGGGCGGACCGGGGAGCTGTTTTTT; CDR3 protein: CASSLRGGAGRTGELFF
V gene: TRBV6-5; D gene: .; CDR3 length: 13; clone size: .; J gene: TRBJ1-2; CDR3 DNA: TGTGCCAGCAGTTACAGACAACCCCAAGGCTACACCTTC; CDR3 protein: CASSYRQPQGYTF
V gene: TRBV6-4; D gene: .; CDR3 length: 20; clone size: once; J gene: TRBJ2-7; CDR3 DNA: TGTGCCAGCAGTGACCCCGCAAAGGGAGCGGCCGCTTCGGGCACCTACGAGCAGTACTTC; CDR3 protein: CASSDPAKGAAASGTYEQYF
V gene: TRBV11-3; D gene: .; CDR3 length: 12; clone size: .; J gene: TRBJ2-2; CDR3 DNA: TGTGCCAGCAGCCCTAGGCCCGGGGAGCTGTTTTTT; CDR3 protein: CASSPRPGELFF
V gene: TRBV11-2; D gene: TRBD1; CDR3 length: 15; clone size: .; J gene: TRBJ2-7; CDR3 DNA: TGTGCCAGCAGCTCGAACCGGGACAGGGGCTACGAGCAGTACTTC; CDR3 protein: CASSSNRDRGYEQYF
V gene: TRBV28; D gene: .; CDR3 length: 15; clone size: medium-sized; J gene: TRBJ1-5; CDR3 DNA: TGTGCCAGCAGTTTACGAGGTTATAGCAATCAGCCCCAGCATTTT; CDR3 protein: CASSLRGYSNQPQHF
V gene: TRBV2; D gene: .; CDR3 length: 15; clone size: .; J gene: TRBJ2-2; CDR3 DNA: TGTGCCAGCAGCCTCGCGACTGCACAGGCCGGGGAGCTGTTTTTT; CDR3 protein: CASSLATAQAGELFF
V gene: TRBV6-5; D gene: .; CDR3 length: 15; clone size: .; J gene: TRBJ1-4; CDR3 DNA: TGTGCCAGCAGTTACTCGAGAGACAGGAGTGAAAAACTGTTTTTT; CDR3 protein: CASSYSRDRSEKLFF
V gene: TRBV6-5; D gene: .; CDR3 length: 12; clone size: .; J gene: TRBJ1-1; CDR3 DNA: TGTGCCAGCCGAGGGGGTGGCACTGAAGCTTTCTTT; CDR3 protein: CASRGGGTEAFF
V gene: TRBV12-5; D gene: .; CDR3 length: 16; clone size: .; J gene: TRBJ1-1; CDR3 DNA: TGTGCTAGTGGTTTGACCCTCCTCAGGGCCCAGGCTGAAGCTTTCTTT; CDR3 protein: CASGLTLLRAQAEAFF
V gene: TRBV19; D gene: TRBD1; CDR3 length: 14; clone size: .; J gene: TRBJ1-3; CDR3 DNA: TGTGCCAGTAGTAAATCGACAGGGAGAAACACCATATATTTT; CDR3 protein: CASSKSTGRNTIYF
V gene: TRBV5-1; D gene: .; CDR3 length: 15; clone size: .; J gene: TRBJ2-2; CDR3 DNA: TGCGCCAGCAGCTTGGACCCAGGGAAGACCGGGGAGCTGTTTTTT; CDR3 protein: CASSLDPGKTGELFF
V gene: TRBV5-1; D gene: .; CDR3 length: 17; clone size: once; J gene: TRBJ2-1; CDR3 DNA: TGCGCCAGCAGCTTGGAAGAGGGATTGAGAGCCTACAATGAGCAGTTCTTC; CDR3 protein: CASSLEEGLRAYNEQFF
V gene: TRBV2; D gene: TRBD2; CDR3 length: 13; clone size: .; J gene: TRBJ2-1; CDR3 DNA: TGTGCCAGCATGGGGACTAGCGCGTATGAGCAGTTCTTC; CDR3 protein: CASMGTSAYEQFF
V gene: TRBV9; D gene: .; CDR3 length: 14; clone size: .; J gene: TRBJ1-1; CDR3 DNA: TGTGCCAGCAGCGTTGACAGTCGGAACACTGAAGCTTTCTTT; CDR3 protein: CASSVDSRNTEAFF
V gene: TRBV6-5; D gene: .; CDR3 length: 11; clone size: .; J gene: TRBJ1-1; CDR3 DNA: TGTGCCAGCAGTCGGGACACTGAAGCTTTCTTT; CDR3 protein: CASSRDTEAFF
V gene: TRBV27; D gene: TRBD1; CDR3 length: 15; clone size: .; J gene: TRBJ2-1; CDR3 DNA: TGTGCCAGCAGACAGGGACAGGGCAGATACAATGAGCAGTTCTTC; CDR3 protein: CASRQGQGRYNEQFF
V gene: TRBV5-3; D gene: .; CDR3 length: 13; clone size: .; J gene: TRBJ1-2; CDR3 DNA: TGTGCCAGGGGGGGAGGCGATAACTATGGCTACACCTTC; CDR3 protein: CARGGGDNYGYTF
V gene: TRBV5-8; D gene: TRBD1; CDR3 length: 18; clone size: .; J gene: TRBJ1-5; CDR3 DNA: TGTGCCAGCAGTGACGGGACAGTTTTACAAGGGAGCAATCAGCCCCAGCATTTT; CDR3 protein: CASSDGTVLQGSNQPQHF
V gene: TRBV14; D gene: .; CDR3 length: 14; clone size: .; J gene: TRBJ2-3; CDR3 DNA: TGTGCCAGCAGCCAAGATCGAGGGGGAGATACGCAGTATTTT; CDR3 protein: CASSQDRGGDTQYF
V gene: TRBV6-1; D gene: .; CDR3 length: 13; clone size: .; J gene: TRBJ2-1; CDR3 DNA: TGTGCCAGCACCATGGTTCAGTACAATGAGCAGTTCTTC; CDR3 protein: CASTMVQYNEQFF
V gene: TRBV5-6; D gene: .; CDR3 length: 13; clone size: .; J gene: TRBJ1-1; CDR3 DNA: TGTGCCAGCAGCTCTTTATTGAACACTGAAGCTTTCTTT; CDR3 protein: CASSSLLNTEAFF
V gene: TRBV9; D gene: .; CDR3 length: 14; clone size: .; J gene: TRBJ2-2; CDR3 DNA: TGTGCCAGCAGCGTAGGAGTGGACACCGGGGAGCTGTTTTTT; CDR3 protein: CASSVGVDTGELFF
V gene: TRBV18; D gene: .; CDR3 length: 12; clone size: .; J gene: TRBJ1-2; CDR3 DNA: TGTGCCAGCTCACCAGACACCTATGGCTACACCTTC; CDR3 protein: CASSPDTYGYTF
V gene: TRBV2; D gene: .; CDR3 length: 12; clone size: few; J gene: TRBJ2-3; CDR3 DNA: TGTGCCAGTTCGGGTCGCACAGATACGCAGTATTTT; CDR3 protein: CASSGRTDTQYF
V gene: TRBV29-1; D gene: .; CDR3 length: 12; clone size: .; J gene: TRBJ1-2; CDR3 DNA: TGCAGCGTTGGGAGGCGGGGCGGAGGCTACACCTTC; CDR3 protein: CSVGRRGGGYTF
V gene: TRBV11-2; D gene: .; CDR3 length: 15; clone size: .; J gene: TRBJ2-7; CDR3 DNA: TGTGCCAGCAGCTTGGTCGGGGGGCCCATTTACGAGCAGTACTTC; CDR3 protein: CASSLVGGPIYEQYF
V gene: TRBV27; D gene: TRBD1; CDR3 length: 15; clone size: .; J gene: TRBJ2-1; CDR3 DNA: TGTGCCAGCAGTGACCGGGACAGGCCTTACAATGAGCAGTTCTTC; CDR3 protein: CASSDRDRPYNEQFF
V gene: TRBV27; D gene: TRBD2; CDR3 length: 15; clone size: .; J gene: TRBJ2-3; CDR3 DNA: TGTGCCAGCAGTTTGCGGGAGGGCCTCACAGATACGCAGTATTTT; CDR3 protein: CASSLREGLTDTQYF
V gene: TRBV29-1; D gene: .; CDR3 length: 12; clone size: .; J gene: TRBJ1-2; CDR3 DNA: TGCAGCGGGGGCGGGGGTAACTATGGCTACACCTTC; CDR3 protein: CSGGGGNYGYTF
V gene: TRBV27; D gene: .; CDR3 length: 14; clone size: once; J gene: TRBJ2-3; CDR3 DNA: TGTGCCAGCAGTTTTAGGGGGAGCACAGATACGCAGTATTTT; CDR3 protein: CASSFRGSTDTQYF
V gene: TRBV4-2; D gene: .; CDR3 length: 16; clone size: .; J gene: TRBJ1-3; CDR3 DNA: TGTGCCAGCAGCCAAGATCTAAACAGGGCGGGAAACACCATATATTTT; CDR3 protein: CASSQDLNRAGNTIYF
V gene: TRBV7-8; D gene: TRBD1; CDR3 length: 15; clone size: once; J gene: TRBJ2-5; CDR3 DNA: TGTGCCAGCAGCTTAGTGACAGGGGGAGAGGAGACCCAGTACTTC; CDR3 protein: CASSLVTGGEETQYF
V gene: TRBV5-1; D gene: .; CDR3 length: 14; clone size: .; J gene: TRBJ1-3; CDR3 DNA: TGCGCCAGCAGCTTGGCCGGCGGTGGAAACACCATATATTTT; CDR3 protein: CASSLAGGGNTIYF
V gene: TRBV27; D gene: .; CDR3 length: 15; clone size: .; J gene: TRBJ1-3; CDR3 DNA: TGTGCCAGTTCCCCCTGGGGGGGCGCCGGAAACACCATATATTTT; CDR3 protein: CASSPWGGAGNTIYF
V gene: TRBV14; D gene: TRBD1; CDR3 length: 18; clone size: .; J gene: TRBJ2-1; CDR3 DNA: TGTGCCAGCAGCCAAGCCCGGGGACAGGGGAGCTCCTACAATGAGCAGTTCTTC; CDR3 protein: CASSQARGQGSSYNEQFF
V gene: TRBV12-5; D gene: TRBD2; CDR3 length: 15; clone size: .; J gene: TRBJ2-5; CDR3 DNA: TGTGCTAGTGGACCTCCGGGACTAGGACAAGAGACCCAGTACTTC; CDR3 protein: CASGPPGLGQETQYF
V gene: TRBV6-1; D gene: .; CDR3 length: 16; clone size: .; J gene: TRBJ2-3; CDR3 DNA: TGTGCCAGCAGTGAAGTCAAGTTTTCGCGAGCAGATACGCAGTATTTT; CDR3 protein: CASSEVKFSRADTQYF
V gene: TRBV5-1; D gene: TRBD1; CDR3 length: 16; clone size: .; J gene: TRBJ1-2; CDR3 DNA: TGCGCCAGCAGCTTGGGGGGGACAGGAGGTTCTGATGGCTACACCTTC; CDR3 protein: CASSLGGTGGSDGYTF
V gene: TRBV5-1; D gene: TRBD2; CDR3 length: 16; clone size: few; J gene: TRBJ2-5; CDR3 DNA: TGCGCCAGCAGCTTGGAAGGCGGGAGAGTAGGAGAGACCCAGTACTTC; CDR3 protein: CASSLEGGRVGETQYF
V gene: TRBV7-9; D gene: .; CDR3 length: 15; clone size: .; J gene: TRBJ2-7; CDR3 DNA: TGTGCCAGCAGCGGCCCTGGCAGGGCTATCTACGAGCAGTACTTC; CDR3 protein: CASSGPGRAIYEQYF
V gene: TRBV12-5; D gene: TRBD1; CDR3 length: 22; clone size: .; J gene: TRBJ2-3; CDR3 DNA: TGTGCTAGTGGCCACGGACAGGGGGCCTTCTTTTCCGGGACTAGGGGGGGAGATACGCAGTATTTT; CDR3 protein: CASGHGQGAFFSGTRGGDTQYF
V gene: TRBV30; D gene: TRBD1; CDR3 length: 14; clone size: .; J gene: TRBJ2-3; CDR3 DNA: TGTGCCTGGGACCGGGACAGGGGTACAGATACGCAGTATTTT; CDR3 protein: CAWDRDRGTDTQYF
V gene: TRBV5-1; D gene: TRBD1; CDR3 length: 14; clone size: .; J gene: TRBJ1-2; CDR3 DNA: TGCGCCAGCAGCTTCCCCGGGACAGGGGATGGCTACACCTTC; CDR3 protein: CASSFPGTGDGYTF
V gene: TRBV5-1; D gene: TRBD1; CDR3 length: 15; clone size: .; J gene: TRBJ1-2; CDR3 DNA: TGCGCCAGCAGCTTGGAGACAGGGGGCTTGAATGGCTACACCTTC; CDR3 protein: CASSLETGGLNGYTF
V gene: TRBV11-3; D gene: .; CDR3 length: 13; clone size: .; J gene: TRBJ2-7; CDR3 DNA: TGTGCCAGCAGCTTAGATGGAGGCTTTACCCAGTACTTC; CDR3 protein: CASSLDGGFTQYF
V gene: TRBV19; D gene: .; CDR3 length: 12; clone size: .; J gene: TRBJ2-1; CDR3 DNA: TGTGCCAGTAGTCCTGGACAGACTGAGCAGTTCTTC; CDR3 protein: CASSPGQTEQFF
V gene: TRBV9; D gene: .; CDR3 length: 14; clone size: .; J gene: TRBJ1-3; CDR3 DNA: TGTGCCAGCACCCATGGGACATCTGGAAACACCATATATTTT; CDR3 protein: CASTHGTSGNTIYF
V gene: TRBV7-8; D gene: TRBD1; CDR3 length: 12; clone size: few; J gene: TRBJ2-7; CDR3 DNA: TGTGCCAGTAGGACAGGGGGCTACGAGCAGTACTTC; CDR3 protein: CASRTGGYEQYF
V gene: TRBV9; D gene: .; CDR3 length: 14; clone size: few; J gene: TRBJ1-1; CDR3 DNA: TGTGCCAGCAGCAGCGGGACTTATAACACTGAAGCTTTCTTT; CDR3 protein: CASSSGTYNTEAFF
V gene: TRBV5-4; D gene: .; CDR3 length: 15; clone size: .; J gene: TRBJ2-1; CDR3 DNA: TGTGCCAGCAGCTTGGACAACACCTTATACAATGAGCAGTTCTTC; CDR3 protein: CASSLDNTLYNEQFF
V gene: TRBV7-8; D gene: .; CDR3 length: 15; clone size: .; J gene: TRBJ1-4; CDR3 DNA: TGTGCCAGCAGCATGGGCAGGGCGTCGGGTGAAAAACTGTTTTTT; CDR3 protein: CASSMGRASGEKLFF